This is a list of T cell receptor beta chains from one sample in a study of T cell responses to AZD1222 COVID-19 vaccine. Generated by immunoSEQ multiplex PCR, the TCRdb table keeps only in-frame clones and is missing some. This table holds under 300,000 clones, approximately 93% found once. Material: peripheral blood, obtained on day 0 of AZD1222 vaccination. The receptor set was obtained from an adult in good health. Both conserved end residues are part of each CDR3. D genes are given only for firm matches.

d_call | j_call | v_call | cdr3_nt | cdr3_aa
NA | TRBJ1-6 | TRBV28 | TGTGCCAGCAGCCCATCCAGGTTTTACTCACCCCTCCACTTT | CASSPSRFYSPLHF
NA | TRBJ2-7 | TRBV9 | TGTGCCAGCAGCTTCAATCCCGGGTCGAGCTCCTACGAGCAGTACTTC | CASSFNPGSSSYEQYF
NA | TRBJ1-2 | TRBV6-6 | TGTGCCACCCGTCAGGGTGGCTACACCTTC | CATRQGGYTF
NA | TRBJ2-7 | TRBV4-1 | TGCGCCAGCAGCCAAGATCCCTCAGGGTACGAGCAGTACTTC | CASSQDPSGYEQYF
TRBD2 | TRBJ2-3 | TRBV24-1 | TGTGCCACCAGTGTTTCCAGCGGGACGACAGATACGCAGTATTTT | CATSVSSGTTDTQYF
NA | TRBJ2-5 | TRBV7-3 | TGTGCCAGCAGCTTAAGACAAGAGACCCAGTACTTC | CASSLRQETQYF
TRBD2 | TRBJ2-1 | TRBV3-1/TRBV3-2 | TGTGCCAGCAGCCAGCTAGCGGGAGGGGCCAGTGAGCAGTTCTTC | CASSQLAGGASEQFF
TRBD2 | TRBJ2-7 | TRBV7-2 | TGTGCCAGCAGGGCGACTAGCGGGATCTACGAGCAGTACTTC | CASRATSGIYEQYF
TRBD1 | TRBJ2-3 | TRBV28 | TGCACCGCAGGGGGCGGAGGGGTGACAGATACGCAGTATTTT | CTAGGGGVTDTQYF
NA | TRBJ2-7 | TRBV29-1 | TGCAGCGTCGCCGCGCTTCGGCCGTCCGAGCAGTACTTC | CSVAALRPSEQYF
TRBD2 | TRBJ2-1 | TRBV10-3 | TGTGCCATCAGTGGGACTAGCGGGATGGGGAATGAGCAGTTCTTC | CAISGTSGMGNEQFF
NA | TRBJ1-1 | TRBV11-2 | TGTGCCAGCAGCTTAGATCGCTTTGGGGAGGCTTTCTTT | CASSLDRFGEAFF
TRBD1 | TRBJ1-5 | TRBV6-6 | TGTGCCAGCAGCCGGACAGGGGGAAGTCAGCCCCAGCATTTT | CASSRTGGSQPQHF
TRBD2 | TRBJ2-2 | TRBV3-1/TRBV3-2 | TGTGCCAGCAGCCAAGACCCCGGGAGGGTAGTCACCGGGGAGCTGTTTTTT | CASSQDPGRVVTGELFF
NA | TRBJ2-1 | TRBV7-9 | TGTGCCAGCAGCTTAGCAGGTGTCCATGAGCAGTTCTTC | CASSLAGVHEQFF
TRBD2 | TRBJ2-3 | TRBV10-3 | TGTGCCACCGACGGCTCGACTAGCAGATACACAGATACGCAGTATTTT | CATDGSTSRYTDTQYF
NA | TRBJ2-3 | TRBV6-5 | TGTGCCAGCAGTTACAAAAGAGTCGATACGCAGTATTTT | CASSYKRVDTQYF
NA | TRBJ1-2 | TRBV2 | TGTGCCAGCAGTGCAGAGCACTATGGCTACACCTTC | CASSAEHYGYTF
NA | TRBJ1-2 | TRBV6-5 | TGTGCCAGCAGGGGTTTAGAGTATGGCTACACCTTC | CASRGLEYGYTF